The sequence of this T cell receptor (beta chain) was determined in a study of cytomegalovirus exposure and HLA in healthy donors. Overall study results and limits: A list of about 160 TCR beta chains associated with cytomegalovirus was given. The dataset shows that most TCR sequences were rare, while some public TCRs occurred in many donors. CMV antigen specificity was confirmed in vitro for three CMV-associated chains.

The donors were members of the roughly 120-subject validation cohort (separate from the roughly 700-subject first cohort). V lost 4 bases, J lost 5 bases, and 6 bases stayed unmatched. This CDR3 is built from 14 residues. Germline V gene sequence: CDR1 SGHRS, CDR2 YFSETQ. Only one count was recorded for this clone. The antigen is undetermined. Sequencing used immunoSEQ multiplex PCR; TCRdb keeps in-frame clones, though not all of them. The repertoire holds over 150,000 clones, roughly 82% seen once, with 13% in the top ten. This chain connects TRBV5-1 to TRBJ2-1; TRBD1 agrees at 7 bases. The sample taken for sequencing was PBMCs. The origin of this receptor is a woman in her twenties or thirties in good health and CMV-seropositive. CDR3 DNA: TGCGCCAGCAGCAATGGACAGGAAGACAATGAGCAGTTCTTC. As protein: CASSNGQEDNEQFF. The entire variable domain, with the rest obtained from reference TRBV5-1 and TRBJ2-1, is as follows: KAGVTQTPRYLIKTRGQQVTLSCSPISGHRSVSWYQQTPGQGLQFLFEYFSETQRNKGNFPGRFSGRQFSNSRSEMNVSTLELGDSALYLCASSNGQEDNEQFFGPGTRLTVL.